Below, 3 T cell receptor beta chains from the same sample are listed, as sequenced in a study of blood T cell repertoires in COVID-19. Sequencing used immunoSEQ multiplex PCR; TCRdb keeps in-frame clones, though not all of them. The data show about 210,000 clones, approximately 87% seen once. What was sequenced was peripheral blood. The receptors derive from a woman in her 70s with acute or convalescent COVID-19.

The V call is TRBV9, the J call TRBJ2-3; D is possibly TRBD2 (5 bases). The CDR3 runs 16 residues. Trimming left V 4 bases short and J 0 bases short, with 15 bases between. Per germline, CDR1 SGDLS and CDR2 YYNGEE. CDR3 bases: TGTGCCAGCAGCCCTCATAGCGCCGCTAGCACAGATACGCAGTATTTT. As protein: CASSPHSAASTDTQYF. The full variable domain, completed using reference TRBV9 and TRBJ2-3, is DSGVTQTPKHLITATGQRVTLRCSPRSGDLSVYWYQQSLDQGLQFLIQYYNGEERAKGNILERFSAQQFPDLHSELNLSSLELGDSALYFCASSPHSAASTDTQYFGPGTRLTVL.

CDR3: CASSYQEGTQYF. In DNA, the CDR3 is TGTGCCAGCAGCTATCAGGAGGGGACCCAGTACTTC. This sequence joins TRBV7-9 and TRBJ2-5; a weak D match, TRBD2 (6 bases). The V end was cut by 4 bases, the J end by 7 bases, with 10 bases between. The germline gives CDR1 SEHNR, CDR2 FQNEAQ (reference sequence). CDR3 size: 12 residues.

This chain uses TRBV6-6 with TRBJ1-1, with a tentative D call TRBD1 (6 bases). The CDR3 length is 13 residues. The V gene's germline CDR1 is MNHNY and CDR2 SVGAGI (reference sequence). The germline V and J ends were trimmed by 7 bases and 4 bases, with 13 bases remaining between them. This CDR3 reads CASIKTGGTEAFF. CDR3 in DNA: TGTGCCAGCATTAAGACAGGCGGCACTGAAGCTTTCTTT.